This T cell receptor (beta chain) appears in the sequencing data of a study of T cells in pancreatic ductal adenocarcinoma. No neoadjuvant therapy was given to the selected pancreatic ductal adenocarcinoma patients before their surgery. The germline V gene has CDR1 LGHNA and CDR2 YSLEER. The germline V and J ends were trimmed by 0 bases and 4 bases, with 12 bases remaining between them. CDR3 length equals 15 residues. With regard to this clone: Its cognate antigen is unknown.

Repertoires were generated with immunoSEQ multiplex PCR, while TCRdb's copy carries only in-frame clones and drops some. This repertoire shows 97,000 or so clones, 90% to 95% found once; its top ten account for 3.1%. Whole-study findings and limits: Enrichment of CD45RO+ effector over naive T cells in tumors may bias clonality. Compared with tumor, blood showed more total productive templates and 6.5 to 10-fold more clonotypes. This surgical cohort overrepresents the minority presenting with early-stage disease. Blood clonality (roughly 0.067) did not differ significantly from tumor (approximately 0.1).

Sequencing used PBMCs. The clonotype comes from a human donor with pancreatic ductal adenocarcinoma. V gene TRBV4-3 combines with J gene TRBJ1-2; possibly TRBD1 for D (5 bases). The CDR3, as DNA: TGCGCCAGCAGCCAAGAAATGGGGCCCGCCTATGGCTACACCTTC. It encodes CASSQEMGPAYGYTF.